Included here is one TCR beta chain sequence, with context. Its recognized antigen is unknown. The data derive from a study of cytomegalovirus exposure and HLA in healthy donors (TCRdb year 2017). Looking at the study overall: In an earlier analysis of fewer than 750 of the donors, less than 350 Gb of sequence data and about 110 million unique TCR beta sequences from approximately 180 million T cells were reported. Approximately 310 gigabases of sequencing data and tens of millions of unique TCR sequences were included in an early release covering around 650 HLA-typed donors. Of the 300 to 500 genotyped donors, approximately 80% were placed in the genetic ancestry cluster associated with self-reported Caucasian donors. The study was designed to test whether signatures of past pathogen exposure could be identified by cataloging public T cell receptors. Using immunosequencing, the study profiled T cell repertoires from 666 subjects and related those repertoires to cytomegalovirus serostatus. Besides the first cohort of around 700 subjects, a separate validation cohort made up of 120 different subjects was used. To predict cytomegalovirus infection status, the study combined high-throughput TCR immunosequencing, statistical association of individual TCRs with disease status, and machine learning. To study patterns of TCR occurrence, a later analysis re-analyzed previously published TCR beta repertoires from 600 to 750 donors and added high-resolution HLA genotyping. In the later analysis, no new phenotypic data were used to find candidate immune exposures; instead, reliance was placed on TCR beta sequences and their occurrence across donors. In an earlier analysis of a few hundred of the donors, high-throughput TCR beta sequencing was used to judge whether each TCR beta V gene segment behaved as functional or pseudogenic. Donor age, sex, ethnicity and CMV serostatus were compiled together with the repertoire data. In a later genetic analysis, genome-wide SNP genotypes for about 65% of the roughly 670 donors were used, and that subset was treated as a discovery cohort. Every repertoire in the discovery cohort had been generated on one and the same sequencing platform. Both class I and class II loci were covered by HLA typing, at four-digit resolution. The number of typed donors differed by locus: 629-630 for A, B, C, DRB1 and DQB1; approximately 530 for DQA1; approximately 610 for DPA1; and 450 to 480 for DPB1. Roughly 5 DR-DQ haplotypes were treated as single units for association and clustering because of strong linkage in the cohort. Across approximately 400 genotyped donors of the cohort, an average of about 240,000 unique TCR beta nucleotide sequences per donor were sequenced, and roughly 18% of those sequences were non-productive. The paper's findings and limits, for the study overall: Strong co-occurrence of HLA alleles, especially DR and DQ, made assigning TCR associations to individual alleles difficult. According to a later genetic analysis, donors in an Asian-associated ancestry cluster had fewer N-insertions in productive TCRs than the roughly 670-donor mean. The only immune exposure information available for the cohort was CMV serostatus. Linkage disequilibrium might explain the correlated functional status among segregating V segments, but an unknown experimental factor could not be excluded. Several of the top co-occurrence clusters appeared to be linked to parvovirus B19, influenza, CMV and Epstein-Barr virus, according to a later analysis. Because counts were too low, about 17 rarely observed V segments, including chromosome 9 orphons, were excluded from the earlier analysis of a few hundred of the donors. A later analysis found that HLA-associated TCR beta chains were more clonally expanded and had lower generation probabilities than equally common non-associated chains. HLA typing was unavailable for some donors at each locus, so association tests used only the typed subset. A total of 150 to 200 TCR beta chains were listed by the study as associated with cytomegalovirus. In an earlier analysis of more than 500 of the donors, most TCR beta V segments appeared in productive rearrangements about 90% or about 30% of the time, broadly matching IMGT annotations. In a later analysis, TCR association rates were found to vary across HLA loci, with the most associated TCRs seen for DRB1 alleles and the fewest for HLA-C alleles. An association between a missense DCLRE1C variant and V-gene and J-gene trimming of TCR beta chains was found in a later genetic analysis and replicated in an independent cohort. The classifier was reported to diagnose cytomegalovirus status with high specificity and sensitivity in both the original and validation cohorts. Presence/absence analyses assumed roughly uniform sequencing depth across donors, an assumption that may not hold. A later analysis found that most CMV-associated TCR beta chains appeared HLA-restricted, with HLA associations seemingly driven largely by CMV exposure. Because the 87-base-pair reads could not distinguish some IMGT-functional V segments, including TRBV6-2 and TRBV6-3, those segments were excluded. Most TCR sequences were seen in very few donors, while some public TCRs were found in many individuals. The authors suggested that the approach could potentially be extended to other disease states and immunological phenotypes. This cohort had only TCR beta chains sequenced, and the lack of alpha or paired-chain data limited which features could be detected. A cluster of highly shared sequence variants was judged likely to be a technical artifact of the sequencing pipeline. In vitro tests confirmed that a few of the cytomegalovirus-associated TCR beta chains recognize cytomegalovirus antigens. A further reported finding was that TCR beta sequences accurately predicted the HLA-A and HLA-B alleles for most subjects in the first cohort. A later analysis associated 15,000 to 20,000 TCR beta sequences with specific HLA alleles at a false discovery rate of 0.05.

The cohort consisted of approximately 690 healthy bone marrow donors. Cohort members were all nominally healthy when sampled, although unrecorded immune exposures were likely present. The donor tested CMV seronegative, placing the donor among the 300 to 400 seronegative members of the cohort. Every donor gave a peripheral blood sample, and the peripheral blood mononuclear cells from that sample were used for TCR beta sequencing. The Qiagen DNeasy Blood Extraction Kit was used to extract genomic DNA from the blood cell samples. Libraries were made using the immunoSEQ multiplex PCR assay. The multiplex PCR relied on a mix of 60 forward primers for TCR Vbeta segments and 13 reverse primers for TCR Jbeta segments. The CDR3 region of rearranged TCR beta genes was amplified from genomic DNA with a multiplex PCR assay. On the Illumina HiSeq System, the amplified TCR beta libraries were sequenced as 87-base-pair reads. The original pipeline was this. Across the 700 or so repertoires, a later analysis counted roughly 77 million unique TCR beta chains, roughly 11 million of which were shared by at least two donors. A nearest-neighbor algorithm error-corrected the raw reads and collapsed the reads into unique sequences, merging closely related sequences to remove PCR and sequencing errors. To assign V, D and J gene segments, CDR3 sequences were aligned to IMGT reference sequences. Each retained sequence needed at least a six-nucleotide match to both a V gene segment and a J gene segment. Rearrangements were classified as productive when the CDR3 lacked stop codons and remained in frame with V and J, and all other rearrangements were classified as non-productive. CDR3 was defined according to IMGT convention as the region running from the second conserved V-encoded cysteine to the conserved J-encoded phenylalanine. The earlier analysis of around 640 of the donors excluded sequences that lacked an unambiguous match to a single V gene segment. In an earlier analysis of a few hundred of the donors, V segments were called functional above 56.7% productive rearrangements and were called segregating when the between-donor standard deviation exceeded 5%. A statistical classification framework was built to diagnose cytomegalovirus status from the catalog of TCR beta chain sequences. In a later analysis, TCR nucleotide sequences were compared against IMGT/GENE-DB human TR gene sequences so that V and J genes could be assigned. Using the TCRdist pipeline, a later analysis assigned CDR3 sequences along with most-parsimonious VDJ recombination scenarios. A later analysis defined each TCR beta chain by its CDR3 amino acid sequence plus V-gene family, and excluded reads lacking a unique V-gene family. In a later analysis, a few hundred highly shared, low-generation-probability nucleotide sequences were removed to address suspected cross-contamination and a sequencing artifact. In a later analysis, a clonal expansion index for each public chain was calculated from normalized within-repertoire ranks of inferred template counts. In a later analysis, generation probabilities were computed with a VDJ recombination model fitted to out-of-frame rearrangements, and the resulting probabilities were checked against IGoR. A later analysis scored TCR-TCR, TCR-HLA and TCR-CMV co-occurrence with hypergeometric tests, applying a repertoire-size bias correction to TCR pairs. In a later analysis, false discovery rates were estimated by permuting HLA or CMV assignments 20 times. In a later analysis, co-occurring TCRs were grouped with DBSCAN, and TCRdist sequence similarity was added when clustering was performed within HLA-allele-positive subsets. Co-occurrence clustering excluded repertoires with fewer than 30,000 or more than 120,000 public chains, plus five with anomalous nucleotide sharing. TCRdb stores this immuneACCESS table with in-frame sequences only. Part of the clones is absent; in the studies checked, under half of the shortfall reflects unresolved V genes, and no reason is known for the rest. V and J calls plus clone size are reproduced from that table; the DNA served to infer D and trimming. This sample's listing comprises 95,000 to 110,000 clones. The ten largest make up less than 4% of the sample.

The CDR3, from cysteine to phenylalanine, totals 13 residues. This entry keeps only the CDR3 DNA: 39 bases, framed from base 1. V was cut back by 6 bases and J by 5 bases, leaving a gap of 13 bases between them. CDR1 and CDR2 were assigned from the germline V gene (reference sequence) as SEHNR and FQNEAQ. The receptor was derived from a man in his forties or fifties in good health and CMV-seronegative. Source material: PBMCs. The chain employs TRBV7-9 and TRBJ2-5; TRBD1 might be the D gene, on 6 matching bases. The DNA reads TGTGCCAGCAGACACAGGGAAAGGGAGACCCAGTACTTC. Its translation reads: CASRHRERETQYF.